The 2 T cell receptor beta chains below were found in one sample sequenced in a study of CD8+CD57+ T cells in acquired aplastic anemia (dated by TCRdb to 2016 to 2018). Expansion of CD8+CD57+ cells had been shown by flow cytometry in the patients chosen for sequencing. The data were produced on an Illumina HiSeq 2000. Genomic DNA served as template for TCR beta VDJ combination and CDR3 sequence profiling. Clones were called with MiXCR by TCRdb after fastp trimmed the public reads at Q25, and only in-frame beta chains were retained. CDR3 protein sequences are deduplicated, and each keeps its most common genes and DNA. The sample yields 200,000 to 250,000 distinct CDR3 sequences; 60% to 80% were counted once. The leading ten clones occupy roughly 53% of the sample. Sample: sorted CD4+, CD8+, or CD8+CD57+ T cells (not recorded which) from PBMCs. The receptors stem from a human donor with aplastic anemia.

Here the CDR3 DNA reads TGTGCCAGCAGCGCAATCGGGACAGGCTATGGCTACACCTTC. Translation gives CASSAIGTGYGYTF. This sequence joins TRBV9 and TRBJ1-2; 8 positions match TRBD1. Unmatched junction bases numbered 5, after V lost 3 bases and J lost 4 bases. The germline V gene encodes CDR1 SGDLS and CDR2 YYNGEE. The CDR3 sequence is 14 residues long.

The chain has TRBV9 and TRBJ2-7; the D gene could be TRBD1 or TRBD2 (5 bases each). The CDR3 has 17 residues. V lost 0 bases and J lost 1, with 17 bases in between. Germline values: CDR1 SGDLS, CDR2 YYNGEE. Here the CDR3 DNA reads TGTGCCAGCAGCGTAGATGTGGGGACCTATCCTTCCTACGAGCAGTACTTC. It is translated as CASSVDVGTYPSYEQYF. Complete variable domain (other parts from reference TRBV9 and TRBJ2-7): DSGVTQTPKHLITATGQRVTLRCSPRSGDLSVYWYQQSLDQGLQFLIQYYNGEERAKGNILERFSAQQFPDLHSELNLSSLELGDSALYFCASSVDVGTYPSYEQYFGPGTRLTVT.